The sequence of this TCR beta chain was determined in a study of shared clonotypes between healthy human individuals. At the level of the study: Donors were two women and a few men aged 18 to 49. Study observations and caveats: What rarefaction showed was incomplete sorted-subset sequencing despite large depth. With several donors compared, 4% to 5% of naive CD4 clonotypes were shared.

This clone was counted between two and nine times. Its specificity is not known. Germline V gives CDR1 SEHNR, CDR2 FQNEAQ (reference sequence). The trim removed 5 bases at V and 8 bases at J, leaving 2 bases unmatched. The CDR3 has 12 residues. The test was conducted at deep level. Repertoires were generated with immunoSEQ multiplex PCR, while TCRdb's copy carries only in-frame clones and drops some. The sample carries 2 million to 2.5 million clones, roughly 93% recorded once. The chain recombines TRBV7-9 with TRBJ1-3; 8 bases are a match to TRBD1. The receptor was isolated from a man between 18 and 29 years old in good health. Some clones in this sample may be carry-over from other donors' samples. The sequenced sample consisted of naive CD4+ T cells from PBMCs. Subset reported: CD45RA+ positively selected. Here the CDR3 DNA reads TGTGCCAGCAGCCCGACAGGGGACACCATATATTTT. Amino acid sequence: CASSPTGDTIYF.